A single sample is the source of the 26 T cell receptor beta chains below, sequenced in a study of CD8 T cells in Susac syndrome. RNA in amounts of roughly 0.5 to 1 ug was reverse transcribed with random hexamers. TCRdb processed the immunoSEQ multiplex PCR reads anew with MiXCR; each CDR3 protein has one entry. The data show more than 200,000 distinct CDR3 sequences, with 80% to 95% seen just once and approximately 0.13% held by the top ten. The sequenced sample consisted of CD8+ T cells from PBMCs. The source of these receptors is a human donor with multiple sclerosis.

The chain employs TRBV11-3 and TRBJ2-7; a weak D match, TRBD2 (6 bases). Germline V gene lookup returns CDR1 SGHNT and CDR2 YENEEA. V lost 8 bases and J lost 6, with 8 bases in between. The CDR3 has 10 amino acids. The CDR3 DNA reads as TGTGCCAGCGGAGGGGCCGAGCAGTACTTC. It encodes CASGGAEQYF.

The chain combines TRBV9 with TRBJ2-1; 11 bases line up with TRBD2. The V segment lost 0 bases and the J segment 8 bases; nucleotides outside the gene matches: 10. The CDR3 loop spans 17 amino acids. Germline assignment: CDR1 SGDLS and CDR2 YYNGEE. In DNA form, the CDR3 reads TGTGCCAGCAGCGTAGAAGTGGCTAGCGGGAGGTCCGATGAGCAGTTCTTC. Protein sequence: CASSVEVASGRSDEQFF.

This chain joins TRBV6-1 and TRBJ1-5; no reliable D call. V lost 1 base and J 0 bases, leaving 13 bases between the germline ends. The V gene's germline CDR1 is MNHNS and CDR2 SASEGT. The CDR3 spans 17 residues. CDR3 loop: CASSEEHGVYSNQPQHF. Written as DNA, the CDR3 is TGTGCCAGCAGTGAAGAACACGGAGTCTATAGCAATCAGCCCCAGCATTTT.

CDR3 nucleotides: TGTGCCTGGAGACCGACAGGGTGGTATGCAGATACGCAGTATTTT. This codes for CAWRPTGWYADTQYF. The chain has TRBV30 and TRBJ2-3; 7 positions match TRBD1. The CDR3 length is 15 residues. Trimming cost V 3 bases and J 4 bases; bases outside gene matches: 10. The germline CDR1 and CDR2 sequences are GTSNPN and SVGIG (reference sequence). The full variable domain, completed using reference TRBV30 and TRBJ2-3, is SQTIHQWPATLVQPVGSPLSLECTVEGTSNPNLYWYRQAAGRGLQLLFYSVGIGQISSEVPQNLSASRPQDRQFILSSKKLLLSDSGFYLCAWRPTGWYADTQYFGPGTRLTVL.

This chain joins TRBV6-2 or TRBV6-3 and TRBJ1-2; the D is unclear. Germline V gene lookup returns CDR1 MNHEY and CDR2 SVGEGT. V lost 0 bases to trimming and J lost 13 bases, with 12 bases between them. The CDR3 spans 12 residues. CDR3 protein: CASSYSHHSGTF. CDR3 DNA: TGTGCCAGCAGTTACTCCCATCACAGTGGCACCTTC.

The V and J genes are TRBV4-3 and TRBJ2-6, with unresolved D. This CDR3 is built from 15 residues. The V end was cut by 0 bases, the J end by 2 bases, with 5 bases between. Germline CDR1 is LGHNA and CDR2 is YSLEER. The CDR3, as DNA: TGCGCCAGCAGCCAAGATCCACCTGGGGCCAACGTCCTGACTTTC. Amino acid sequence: CASSQDPPGANVLTF.

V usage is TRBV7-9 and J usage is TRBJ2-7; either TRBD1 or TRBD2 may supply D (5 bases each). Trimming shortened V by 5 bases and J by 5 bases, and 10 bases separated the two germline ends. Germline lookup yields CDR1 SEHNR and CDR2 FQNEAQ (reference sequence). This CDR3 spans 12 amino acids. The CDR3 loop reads CASSQVGDEQYF. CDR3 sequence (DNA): TGTGCCAGCAGCCAAGTGGGGGACGAGCAGTACTTC.

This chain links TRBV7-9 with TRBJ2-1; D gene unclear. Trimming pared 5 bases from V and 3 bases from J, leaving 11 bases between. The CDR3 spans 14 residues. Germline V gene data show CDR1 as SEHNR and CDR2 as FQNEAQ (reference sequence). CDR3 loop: CASSRSSSYNEQFF. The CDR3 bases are TGTGCCAGCAGCCGTTCTTCTAGCTACAATGAGCAGTTCTTC.

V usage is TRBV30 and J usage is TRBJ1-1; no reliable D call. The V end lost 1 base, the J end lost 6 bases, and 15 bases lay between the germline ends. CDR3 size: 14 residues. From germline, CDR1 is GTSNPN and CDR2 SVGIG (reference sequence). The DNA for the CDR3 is TGTGCCTGGAGTGACCTGTCTCCCCCCCCTGAAGCTTTCTTT. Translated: CAWSDLSPPPEAFF.

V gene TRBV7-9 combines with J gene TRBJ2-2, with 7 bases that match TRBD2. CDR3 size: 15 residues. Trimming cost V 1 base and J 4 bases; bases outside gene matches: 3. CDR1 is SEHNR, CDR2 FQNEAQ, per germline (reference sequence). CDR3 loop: CASSLERGGTGELFF. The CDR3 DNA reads TGTGCCAGCAGCTTAGAGCGGGGTGGCACCGGGGAGCTGTTTTTT.

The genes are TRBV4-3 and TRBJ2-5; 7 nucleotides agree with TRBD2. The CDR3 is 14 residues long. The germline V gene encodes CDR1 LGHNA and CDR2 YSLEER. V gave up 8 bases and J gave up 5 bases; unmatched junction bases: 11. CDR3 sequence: CASSRGGPSETQYF. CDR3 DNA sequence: TGCGCCAGCTCAAGGGGAGGGCCGTCGGAGACCCAGTACTTC.

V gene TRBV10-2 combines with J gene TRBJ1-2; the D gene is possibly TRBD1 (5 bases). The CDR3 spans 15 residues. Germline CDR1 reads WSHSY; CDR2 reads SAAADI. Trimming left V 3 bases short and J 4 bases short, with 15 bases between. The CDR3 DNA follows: TGCGCCAGCAGTGAAGGGGACCCCCTCGGCTATGGCTACACCTTC. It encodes CASSEGDPLGYGYTF.

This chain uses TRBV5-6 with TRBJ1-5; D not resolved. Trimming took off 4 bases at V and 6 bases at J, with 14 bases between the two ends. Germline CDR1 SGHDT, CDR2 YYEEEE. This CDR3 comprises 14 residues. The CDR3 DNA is TGTGCCAGCAGCCTCGGACCCGCGGGTCAGCCCCAGCATTTT. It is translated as CASSLGPAGQPQHF.

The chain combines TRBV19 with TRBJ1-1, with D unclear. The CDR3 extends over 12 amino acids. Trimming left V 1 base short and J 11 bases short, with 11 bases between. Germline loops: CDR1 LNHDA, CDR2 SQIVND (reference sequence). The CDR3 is CASSIGGMGAFF. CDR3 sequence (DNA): TGTGCCAGTAGTATAGGAGGGATGGGGGCTTTCTTT.

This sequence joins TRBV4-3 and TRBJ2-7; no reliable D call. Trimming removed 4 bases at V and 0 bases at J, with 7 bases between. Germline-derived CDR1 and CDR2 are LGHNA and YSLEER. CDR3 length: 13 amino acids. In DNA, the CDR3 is TGCGCCAGCAGCCCCTACATCTCCTACGAGCAGTACTTC. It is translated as CASSPYISYEQYF.

In nucleotides, the CDR3 is TGTGCCAGCAGTCTAGGGGGTAGCGGGATCACAGATACGCAGTATTTT. The encoded protein is CASSLGGSGITDTQYF. This chain joins TRBV7-6 and TRBJ2-3; TRBD2 agrees at 8 bases. There are 16 residues in the CDR3. CDR1 is SGHVS, CDR2 FNYEAQ, per germline. Losses at the gene ends were 6 bases for V and 2 bases for J; bases not matched to a gene: 10.

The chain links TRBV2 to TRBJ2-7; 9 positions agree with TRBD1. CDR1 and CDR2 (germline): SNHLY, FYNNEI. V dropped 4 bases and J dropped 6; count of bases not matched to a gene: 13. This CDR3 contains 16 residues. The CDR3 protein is CASSGTGEEGAPEQYF. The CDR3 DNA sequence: TGTGCCAGCAGTGGGACAGGGGAGGAAGGCGCTCCCGAGCAGTACTTC.

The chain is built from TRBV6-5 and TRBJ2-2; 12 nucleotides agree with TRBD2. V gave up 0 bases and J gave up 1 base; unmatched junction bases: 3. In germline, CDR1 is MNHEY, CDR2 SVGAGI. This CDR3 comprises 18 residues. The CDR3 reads CASSYSASGGENTGELFF. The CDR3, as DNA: TGTGCCAGCAGTTACTCGGCTAGCGGGGGGGAGAACACCGGGGAGCTGTTTTTT.

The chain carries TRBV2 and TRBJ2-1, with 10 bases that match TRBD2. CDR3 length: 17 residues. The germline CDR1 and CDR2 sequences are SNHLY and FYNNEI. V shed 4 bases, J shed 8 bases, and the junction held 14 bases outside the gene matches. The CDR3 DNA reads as TGTGCCAGCAGTGCCCCGCTAGCGGGAGTACTATTGGATGAGCAGTTCTTC. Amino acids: CASSAPLAGVLLDEQFF. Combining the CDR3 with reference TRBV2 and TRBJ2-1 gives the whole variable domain EPEVTQTPSHQVTQMGQEVILRCVPISNHLYFYWYRQILGQKVEFLVSFYNNEISEKSEIFDDQFSVERPDGSNFTLKIRSTKLEDSAMYFCASSAPLAGVLLDEQFFGPGTRLTVL.

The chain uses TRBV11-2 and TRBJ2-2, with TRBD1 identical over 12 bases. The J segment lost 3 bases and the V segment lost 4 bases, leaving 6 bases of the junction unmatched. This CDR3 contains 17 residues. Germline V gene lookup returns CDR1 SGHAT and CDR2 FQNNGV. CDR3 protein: CASSWPGQGADTGELFF. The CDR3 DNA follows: TGTGCCAGCAGCTGGCCGGGACAGGGGGCTGACACCGGGGAGCTGTTTTTT.

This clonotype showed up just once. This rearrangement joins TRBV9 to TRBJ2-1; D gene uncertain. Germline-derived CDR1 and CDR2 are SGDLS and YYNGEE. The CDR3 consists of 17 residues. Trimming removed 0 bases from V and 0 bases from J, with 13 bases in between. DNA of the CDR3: TGTGCCAGCAGCGTAGCTACAGCCGGAAGCTCCTACAATGAGCAGTTCTTC. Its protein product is CASSVATAGSSYNEQFF.

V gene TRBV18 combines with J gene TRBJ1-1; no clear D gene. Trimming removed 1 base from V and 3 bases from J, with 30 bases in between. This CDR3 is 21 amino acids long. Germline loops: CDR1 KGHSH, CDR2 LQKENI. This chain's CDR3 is CASSPLQYPPDQSLGDTEAFF. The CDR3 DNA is TGTGCCAGCTCACCACTCCAGTACCCTCCAGATCAAAGTCTCGGCGACACTGAAGCTTTCTTT.

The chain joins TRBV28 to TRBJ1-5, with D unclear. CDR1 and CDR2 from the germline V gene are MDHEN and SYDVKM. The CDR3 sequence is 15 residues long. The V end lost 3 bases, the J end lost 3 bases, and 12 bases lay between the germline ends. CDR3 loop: CASSFPRRINQPQHF. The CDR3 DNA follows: TGTGCCAGCAGTTTCCCGCGACGGATCAATCAGCCCCAGCATTTT.

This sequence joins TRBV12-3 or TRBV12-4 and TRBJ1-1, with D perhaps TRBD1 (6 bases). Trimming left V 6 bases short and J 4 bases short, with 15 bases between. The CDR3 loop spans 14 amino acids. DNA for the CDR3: TGTGCCAGCAGCGAAACCGGGACATCCACTGAAGCTTTCTTT. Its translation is CASSETGTSTEAFF.

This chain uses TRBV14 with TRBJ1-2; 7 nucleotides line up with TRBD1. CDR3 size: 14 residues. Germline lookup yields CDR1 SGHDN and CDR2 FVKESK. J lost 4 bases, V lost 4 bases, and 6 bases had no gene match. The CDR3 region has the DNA TGTGCCAGCAGCCCCATCGGGACAGTCTATGGCTACACCTTC. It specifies CASSPIGTVYGYTF.

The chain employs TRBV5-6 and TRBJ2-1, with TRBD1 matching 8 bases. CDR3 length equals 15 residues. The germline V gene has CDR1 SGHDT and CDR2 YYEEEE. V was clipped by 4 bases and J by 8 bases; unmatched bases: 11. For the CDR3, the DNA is TGTGCCAGCAGCGGGGGACAGGCCCTTACCTATGAGCAGTTCTTC. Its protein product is CASSGGQALTYEQFF.